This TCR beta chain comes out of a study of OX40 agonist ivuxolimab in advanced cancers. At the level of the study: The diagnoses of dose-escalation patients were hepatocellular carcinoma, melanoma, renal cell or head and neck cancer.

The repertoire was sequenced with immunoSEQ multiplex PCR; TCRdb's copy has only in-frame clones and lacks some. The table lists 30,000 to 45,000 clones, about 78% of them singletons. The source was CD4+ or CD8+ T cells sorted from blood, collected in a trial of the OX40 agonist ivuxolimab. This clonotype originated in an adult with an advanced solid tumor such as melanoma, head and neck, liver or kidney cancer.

In DNA form, the CDR3 reads TGTGCCAGCAGTTTGGGGCTTAGGCTGGCGGGGAATACGCAGTATTTT. Amino acids: CASSLGLRLAGNTQYF. The chain carries TRBV28 and TRBJ2-3; TRBD2 might be the D (6 bases). Trimming left V 3 bases short and J 7 bases short, with 20 bases between. The CDR3 spans 16 residues. Germline lookup yields CDR1 MDHEN and CDR2 SYDVKM.